This note documents a single T cell receptor (beta chain) sequence. Antigen: not known. Using RNA transcripts as the source, TCR beta CDR3 regions were amplified. The TCR CDR3 was amplified in a first-round RT-PCR using the HTBI primer set. TCRdb passed the multiplex PCR reads through MiXCR, listing each CDR3 protein once. The sample contains fewer than 450,000 distinct CDR3 sequences, around 18% of which appear only once. This sample is part of a study of T cells in Graves' hyperthyroidism and ophthalmopathy. The wider study: The initial diagnosis was the point when peripheral blood was collected, ahead of any treatment.

The study's findings and limits: Ophthalmopathy could be told apart from stable hyperthyroidism with a 13 V-J model. Blood also showed most of the thyroid clonotypes that were expanded above 0.001.

Trimming pared 5 bases from V and 6 bases from J, leaving 16 bases between. Germline values: CDR1 KGHDR, CDR2 SFDVKD. This CDR3 is built from 15 residues. This TCR was sampled from a man aged 18 to 29 with Graves' ophthalmopathy. The sequenced sample consisted of blood. The chain has TRBV24-1 and TRBJ2-1, with D tentatively TRBD1 or TRBD2 (5 bases each). CDR3 sequence: CATSVVRERVNEQFF. CDR3 DNA sequence: TGTGCCACCAGTGTAGTCAGGGAGCGCGTCAATGAGCAGTTCTTC.